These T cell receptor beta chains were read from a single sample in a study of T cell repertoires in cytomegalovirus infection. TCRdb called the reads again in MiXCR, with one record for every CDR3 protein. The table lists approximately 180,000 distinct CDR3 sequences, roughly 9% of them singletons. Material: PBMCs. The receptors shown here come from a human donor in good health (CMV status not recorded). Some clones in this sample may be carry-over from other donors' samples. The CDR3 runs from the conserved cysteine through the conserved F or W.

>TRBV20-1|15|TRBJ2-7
CSASPIPRRIYEQYF
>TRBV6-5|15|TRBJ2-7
CASSTSGGRAYEQYF
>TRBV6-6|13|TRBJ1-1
CASPRSLNTEAFF
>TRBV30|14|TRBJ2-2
CAWTGRLNTGELFF
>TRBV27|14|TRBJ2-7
CASSQLDHNYEQYF
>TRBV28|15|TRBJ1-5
CASRDTTGVYQPQHF
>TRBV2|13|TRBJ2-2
CASVFWTTGELFF
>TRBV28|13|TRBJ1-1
CASSLGRYTEAFF
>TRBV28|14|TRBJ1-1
CASSSQGGKPEAFF
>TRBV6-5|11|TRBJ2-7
CARISGSEQYF
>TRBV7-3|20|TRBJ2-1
CASSLIAGGQKSSSYNEQFF
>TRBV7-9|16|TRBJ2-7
CASSLVGQPSSYEQYF
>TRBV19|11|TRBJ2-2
CASGGSGELFF
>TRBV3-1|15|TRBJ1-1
CASSQVGPGYTEAFF
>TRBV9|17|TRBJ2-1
CASSAGLAGGPYNEQFF
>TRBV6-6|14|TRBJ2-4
CASSSNRAVNIQYF
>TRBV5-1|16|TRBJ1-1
CASGGDQGAMNTEAFF
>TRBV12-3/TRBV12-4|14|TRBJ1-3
CASIKGLAGNTIYF
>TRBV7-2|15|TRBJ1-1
CASSLIGQTNTEAFF
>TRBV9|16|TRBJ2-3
CASSLVRDQRTDTQYF
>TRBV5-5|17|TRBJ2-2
CASSHITSGGYTGELFF
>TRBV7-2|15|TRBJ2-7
CASSLSRDRGNEQYF
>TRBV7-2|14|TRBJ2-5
CASSLPGNQETQYF
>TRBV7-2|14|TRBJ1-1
CASSSGGGFTEAFF
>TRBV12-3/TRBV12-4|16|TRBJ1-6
CASRFGQRGSNSPLHF
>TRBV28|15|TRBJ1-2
CASSFPQGRGYGYTF
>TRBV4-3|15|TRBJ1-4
CASSQVGGQKEKLFF
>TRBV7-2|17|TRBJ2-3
CASSLASGRFLTDTQYF
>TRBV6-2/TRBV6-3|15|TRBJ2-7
CASTRGTGTIREQYF
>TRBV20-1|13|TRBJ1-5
CSASRERGQPQHF
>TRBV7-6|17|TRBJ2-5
CASSLDTSGRARETQYF
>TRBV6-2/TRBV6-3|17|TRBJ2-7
CASSYSRIAGVRYEQYF
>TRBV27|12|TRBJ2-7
CASSPLQGKQYF
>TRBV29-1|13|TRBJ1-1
CSVQGGKGTEAFF
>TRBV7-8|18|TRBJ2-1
CASSSLHSGGAQFNEQFF
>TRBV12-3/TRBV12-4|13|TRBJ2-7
CASSLGQNYEQYF
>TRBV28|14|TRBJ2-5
CASSSGQHQETQYF
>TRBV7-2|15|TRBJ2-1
CASSLVGQPYNEQFF
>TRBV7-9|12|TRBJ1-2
CASSSQAYGYTF
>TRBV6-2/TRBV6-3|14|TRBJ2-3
CASSYPGYTDTQYF
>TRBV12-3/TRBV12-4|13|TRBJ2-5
CASRDERQETQYF
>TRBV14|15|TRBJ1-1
CASSQEDPRNTEAFF
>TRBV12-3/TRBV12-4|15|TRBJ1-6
CASRERRTTNSPLHF
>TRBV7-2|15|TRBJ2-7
CASSLLGGGASEQYF
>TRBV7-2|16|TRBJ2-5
CASSLGASGIVETQYF
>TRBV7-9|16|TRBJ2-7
CASSLRVSGAPVEQYF
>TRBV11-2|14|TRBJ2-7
CASSLEPTPYEQYF
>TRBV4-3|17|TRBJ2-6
CASSQDPPSSGANVLTF
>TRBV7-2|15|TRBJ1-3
CASSFNRGSGNTIYF
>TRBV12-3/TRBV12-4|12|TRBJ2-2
CASSPETGELFF
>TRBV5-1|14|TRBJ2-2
CASSSILGTGELFF
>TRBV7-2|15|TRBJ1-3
CASSLAHGPGNTIYF
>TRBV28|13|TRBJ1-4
CASRAGAGEKLFF
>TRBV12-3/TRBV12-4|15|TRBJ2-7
CASSSHPGGSYEQYF
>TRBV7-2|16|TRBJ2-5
CASSSSGTSGQETQYF